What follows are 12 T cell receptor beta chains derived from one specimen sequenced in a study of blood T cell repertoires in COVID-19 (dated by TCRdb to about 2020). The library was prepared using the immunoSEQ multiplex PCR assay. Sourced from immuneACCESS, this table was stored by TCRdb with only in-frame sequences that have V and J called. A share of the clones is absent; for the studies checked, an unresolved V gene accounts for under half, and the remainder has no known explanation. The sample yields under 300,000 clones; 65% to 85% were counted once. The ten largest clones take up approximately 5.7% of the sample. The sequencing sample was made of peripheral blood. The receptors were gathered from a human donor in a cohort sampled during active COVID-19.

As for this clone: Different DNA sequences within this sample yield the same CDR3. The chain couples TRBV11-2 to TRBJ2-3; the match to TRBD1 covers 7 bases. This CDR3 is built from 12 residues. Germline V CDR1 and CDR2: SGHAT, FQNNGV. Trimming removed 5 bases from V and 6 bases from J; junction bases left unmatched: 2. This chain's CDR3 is CASSIRGDTQYF. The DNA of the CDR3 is TGTGCCAGCAGCATCAGGGGGGATACGCAGTATTTT.

The CDR3, as DNA: TGCGCCAGCAGCCCGTCCTCAACTAATGAAAAACTGTTTTTT. Translating gives CASSPSSTNEKLFF. This chain connects TRBV5-1 to TRBJ1-4; D remains unclear. Germline V gene lookup returns CDR1 SGHRS and CDR2 YFSETQ. Trimming removed 4 bases from V and 0 bases from J, with 7 bases in between. The length of the CDR3 is 14 residues.

CDR3 region: CASRARILAGAQETQYF. In DNA form, the CDR3 reads TGTGCCAGCAGGGCCAGGATTCTAGCGGGGGCCCAAGAGACCCAGTACTTC. The V call is TRBV28, the J call TRBJ2-5; 10 bases are a match to TRBD2. The CDR3 contains 17 residues. The V segment lost 6 bases and the J segment 1 base; nucleotides outside the gene matches: 11. CDR1 is MDHEN and CDR2 is SYDVKM in the germline V gene.

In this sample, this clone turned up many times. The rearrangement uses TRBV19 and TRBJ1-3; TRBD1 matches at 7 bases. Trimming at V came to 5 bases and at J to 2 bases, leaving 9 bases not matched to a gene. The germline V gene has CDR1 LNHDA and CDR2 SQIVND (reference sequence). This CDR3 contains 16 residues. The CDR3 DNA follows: TGTGCCAGTAGTCCCCCGTCGGGACAGCCTGGAAACACCATATATTTT. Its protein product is CASSPPSGQPGNTIYF.

CDR3 DNA sequence: TGTGCCAGCAGTTTATACGGACAGGGCATAAGCCCAGATACGCAGTATTTT. This translates into CASSLYGQGISPDTQYF. This sequence joins TRBV28 and TRBJ2-3; 8 nucleotides line up with TRBD1. The CDR3 consists of 17 residues. V gave up 1 base and J gave up 4 bases; unmatched junction bases: 10. Looked up from germline, CDR1 is MDHEN and CDR2 is SYDVKM. Using reference TRBV28 and TRBJ2-3 for the parts outside the CDR3, the full variable domain is DVKVTQSSRYLVKRTGEKVFLECVQDMDHENMFWYRQDPGLGLRLIYFSYDVKMKEKGDIPEGYSVSREKKERFSLILESASTNQTSMYLCASSLYGQGISPDTQYFGPGTRLTVL.

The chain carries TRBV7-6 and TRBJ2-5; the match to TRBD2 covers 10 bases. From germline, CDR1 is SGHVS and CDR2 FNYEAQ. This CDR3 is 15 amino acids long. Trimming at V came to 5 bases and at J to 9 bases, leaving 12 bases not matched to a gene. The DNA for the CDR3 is TGTGCCAGCAGCGGATGGACTAGCGGTCCCTGGTCCCAGTACTTC. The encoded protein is CASSGWTSGPWSQYF.

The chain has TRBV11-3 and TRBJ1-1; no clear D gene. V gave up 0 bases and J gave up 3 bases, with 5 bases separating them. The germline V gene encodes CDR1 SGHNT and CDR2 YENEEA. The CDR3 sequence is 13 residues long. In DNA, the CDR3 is TGTGCCAGCAGCTTAGATGCAGACACTGAAGCTTTCTTT. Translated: CASSLDADTEAFF.

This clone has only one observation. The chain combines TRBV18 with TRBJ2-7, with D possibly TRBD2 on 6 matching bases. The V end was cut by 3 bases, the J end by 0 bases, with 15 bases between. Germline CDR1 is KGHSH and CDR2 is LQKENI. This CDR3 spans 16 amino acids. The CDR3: CASSPGGFASSYEQYF. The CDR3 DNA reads TGTGCCAGCTCACCGGGGGGTTTTGCCAGCTCCTACGAGCAGTACTTC. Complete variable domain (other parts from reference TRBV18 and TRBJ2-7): NAGVMQNPRHLVRRRGQEARLRCSPMKGHSHVYWYRQLPEEGLKFMVYLQKENIIDESGMPKERFSAEFPKEGPSILRIQQVVRGDSAAYFCASSPGGFASSYEQYFGPGTRLTVT.

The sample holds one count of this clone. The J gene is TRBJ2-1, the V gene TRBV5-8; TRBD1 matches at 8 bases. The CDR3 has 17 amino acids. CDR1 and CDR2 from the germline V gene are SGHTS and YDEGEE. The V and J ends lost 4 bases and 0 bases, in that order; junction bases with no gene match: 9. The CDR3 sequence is CASSGGTGSISYNEQFF. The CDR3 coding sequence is TGTGCCAGCAGCGGGGGGACAGGTTCTATCTCCTACAATGAGCAGTTCTTC.

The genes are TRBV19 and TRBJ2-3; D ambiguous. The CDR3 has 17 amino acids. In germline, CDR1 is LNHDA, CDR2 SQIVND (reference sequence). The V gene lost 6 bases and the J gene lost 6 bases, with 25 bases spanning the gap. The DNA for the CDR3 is TGTGCCAGTAGCTCACCCCCAGCAGGTGATGTGTGGGATACGCAGTATTTT. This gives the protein CASSSPPAGDVWDTQYF.

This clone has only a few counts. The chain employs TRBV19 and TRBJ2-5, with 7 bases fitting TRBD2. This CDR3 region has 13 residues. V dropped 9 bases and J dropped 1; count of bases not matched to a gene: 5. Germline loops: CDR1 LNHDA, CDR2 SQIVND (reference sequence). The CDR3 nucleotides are TGTGCCAGCAGACTAGCCTTCCAAGAGACCCAGTACTTC. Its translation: CASRLAFQETQYF.

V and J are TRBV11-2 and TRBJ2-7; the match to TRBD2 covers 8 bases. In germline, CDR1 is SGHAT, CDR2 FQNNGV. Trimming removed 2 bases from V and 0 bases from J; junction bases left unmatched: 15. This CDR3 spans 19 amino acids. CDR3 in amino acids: CASSLRWGISGESSYEQYF. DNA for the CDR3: TGTGCCAGCAGCTTAAGATGGGGAATTAGCGGGGAGAGCTCCTACGAGCAGTACTTC. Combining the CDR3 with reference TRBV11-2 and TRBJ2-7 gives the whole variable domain EAGVAQSPRYKIIEKRQSVAFWCNPISGHATLYWYQQILGQGPKLLIQFQNNGVVDDSQLPKDRFSAERLKGVDSTLKIQPAKLEDSAVYLCASSLRWGISGESSYEQYFGPGTRLTVT.